These 26 T cell receptor beta chains came from one sample sequenced in a study of T cell repertoires in cytomegalovirus infection. TCRdb passed the reads through MiXCR, listing each CDR3 protein once. The table includes 300,000 to 450,000 distinct CDR3 sequences, 15% to 20% detected once. Sequenced input: PBMCs. Receptor source: a human donor in good health (CMV status not recorded). Some clones in this sample may be carry-over from other donors' samples.

The chain joins TRBV3-1 to TRBJ2-3; weak D call: TRBD1 (5 bases). The CDR3 contains 12 residues. V was pared by 8 bases and J by 8 bases, with 14 bases between. Germline lookup yields CDR1 LGHDT and CDR2 YNNKEL (reference sequence). Here the CDR3 DNA reads TGTGCCAGCTTAGGGGCCCCGGGTACGCAGTATTTT. Protein product: CASLGAPGTQYF.

The genes are TRBV4-1 and TRBJ2-5, with D unresolved. Germline V gene data show CDR1 as MGHRA and CDR2 as YSYEKL. This CDR3 contains 14 residues. V shed 3 bases and J shed 5 bases, with 13 bases lying between them. CDR3 DNA: TGCGCCAGCAGCCAGGCCGGGTCTGACGAGACCCAGTACTTC. This codes for CASSQAGSDETQYF.

The chain carries TRBV29-1 and TRBJ2-7; D remains unclear. The germline CDR1 and CDR2 sequences are SQVTM and ANQGSEA. There are 11 residues in the CDR3. V gave up 4 bases and J gave up 6 bases, with 10 bases separating them. CDR3 amino acids: CSVGFLGEQYF. The CDR3 bases are TGCAGCGTTGGGTTCCTCGGCGAGCAGTACTTC.

This clonotype was observed many times. The CDR3 DNA reads as TGTGCCAGCAGCTTAGGTGCGGGAGCGGGTGAGCAGTTCTTC. Translating gives CASSLGAGAGEQFF. The chain couples TRBV7-6 to TRBJ2-1; 7 bases map to TRBD2. In germline, CDR1 is SGHVS, CDR2 FNYEAQ. Losses at the gene ends were 1 base for V and 9 bases for J; bases not matched to a gene: 6. CDR3 length: 14 residues.

This clonotype was counted ten times or more. The chain is built from TRBV7-2 and TRBJ2-5; 9 bases are a match to TRBD2. Germline V gene sequence: CDR1 SGHTA, CDR2 FQGNSA. Germline trimming cut 2 bases from V and 5 bases from J; bases unmatched to any gene: 12. This CDR3 spans 17 amino acids. CDR3 DNA: TGTGCCAGCAGCTTAACTCAATTGGCGGGAGGGAGGGAGACCCAGTACTTC. Its translation is CASSLTQLAGGRETQYF. Based on the CDR3 plus reference TRBV7-2 and TRBJ2-5, the full variable domain is GAGVSQSPSNKVTEKGKDVELRCDPISGHTALYWYRQSLGQGLEFLIYFQGNSAPDKSGLPSDRFSAERTGGSVSTLTIQRTQQEDSAVYLCASSLTQLAGGRETQYFGPGTRLLVL.

The rearrangement joins TRBV27 to TRBJ1-6; no definite D call. Germline CDR1 and CDR2: MNHEY and SMNVEV (reference sequence). The CDR3 covers 15 residues. Trimming cost V 6 bases and J 1 base, with 10 bases left between them. The CDR3 is CASSAAASYNSPLHF. The DNA for the CDR3 is TGTGCCAGCAGCGCGGCGGCTTCCTATAATTCACCCCTCCACTTT.

The V gene is TRBV27, the J gene TRBJ1-6; 8 bases are shared with TRBD1. From germline, CDR1 is MNHEY and CDR2 SMNVEV (reference sequence). V lost 6 bases and J lost 8; bases outside the gene matches: 6. The CDR3 has 14 amino acids. The CDR3 sequence is CASRVTGADSPLHF. The CDR3 region has the DNA TGTGCCAGCAGAGTGACAGGGGCGGATTCACCCCTCCACTTT.

The V call is TRBV20-1, the J call TRBJ2-1; 11 bases line up with TRBD2. V trimming: 2 bases; J trimming: 5 bases; junction bases outside the gene matches: 2. Germline V gives CDR1 DFQATT, CDR2 SNEGSKA (reference sequence). This CDR3 comprises 14 residues. The CDR3 coding sequence is TGCAGTGCTAGAATGGGACTAGCGGACAATGAGCAGTTCTTC. Protein product: CSARMGLADNEQFF.

This clonotype was observed many times. This chain joins TRBV7-9 and TRBJ2-3; D uncertain. This CDR3 region has 13 residues. Germline V lookup: CDR1 SEHNR, CDR2 FQNEAQ (reference sequence). Trimming took off 3 bases at V and 5 bases at J, with 9 bases between the two ends. For the CDR3, the DNA is TGTGCCAGCAGCTTTAGCACTGGAGATACGCAGTATTTT. Protein product: CASSFSTGDTQYF.

This rearrangement joins TRBV10-3 to TRBJ2-4; possibly TRBD1 for D (6 bases). The CDR3 runs to 13 residues. Germline lookup yields CDR1 ENHRY and CDR2 SYGVKD. Deletions cut 6 bases from V and 5 bases from J, with 11 bases between. The CDR3 DNA reads as TGTGCCATCAGCACAAACAGGGAAAACATTCAGTACTTC. This encodes CAISTNRENIQYF.

V is TRBV5-1 and J is TRBJ2-1; maybe TRBD1 (5 bases). The CDR3 covers 15 residues. The V end was cut by 7 bases, the J end by 4 bases, with 18 bases between. Germline V CDR1 and CDR2: SGHRS, YFSETQ. CDR3 nucleotides: TGCGCCAGCGGGGAAGGACGTTCAGGGTACAATGAGCAGTTCTTC. This codes for CASGEGRSGYNEQFF.

A few counts support this clonotype. This chain links TRBV5-1 with TRBJ2-3; 7 positions match TRBD1. Germline CDR1 reads SGHRS; CDR2 reads YFSETQ. The junction had 9 bases not matched to a gene; V was cut back by 4 bases and J by 4 bases. The CDR3 extends over 15 amino acids. The CDR3 DNA sequence: TGCGCCAGCAGCCATCAGGGGGAAGGCTCAGATACGCAGTATTTT. Protein: CASSHQGEGSDTQYF.

This clonotype was counted a few times. The chain combines TRBV6-6 with TRBJ2-3, with no clear D. This CDR3 has 16 residues. Germline V CDR1 and CDR2: MNHNY, SVGAGI (reference sequence). With 1 base removed from V and 0 bases from J, the gap between germline ends came to 11 bases. DNA for the CDR3: TGTGCCAGCAGTTACTTTTCGCCAGGTAGCACAGATACGCAGTATTTT. Translated: CASSYFSPGSTDTQYF.

The genes are TRBV7-9 and TRBJ2-7, with D uncertain. Trimming pared 8 bases from V and 0 bases from J, leaving 11 bases between. The CDR3 contains 13 residues. Germline CDR1 SEHNR, CDR2 FQNEAQ (reference sequence). CDR3 DNA: TGTGCCAGCGGCCCCGCCAGCTCCTACGAGCAGTACTTC. The encoded protein is CASGPASSYEQYF.

This clonotype came up a few times. The chain has TRBV5-1 and TRBJ1-2; tentative D call: TRBD1 (5 bases). Per the germline V gene, CDR1 is SGHRS and CDR2 is YFSETQ. This CDR3 has 15 amino acids. V lost 4 bases and J 3 bases, leaving 16 bases between the germline ends. The CDR3 loop reads CASSPRPGRDYGYTF. The CDR3 DNA sequence: TGCGCCAGCAGCCCAAGACCGGGACGAGACTATGGCTACACCTTC.

This clonotype was recorded many times. CDR3 region: CASSLEPRGPYEQYF. The CDR3 DNA sequence: TGTGCCAGCAGCTTAGAACCCAGGGGGCCATACGAGCAGTACTTC. The chain combines TRBV7-2 with TRBJ2-7; 8 bases are shared with TRBD1. CDR3 length equals 15 residues. Germline trimming cut 1 base from V and 4 bases from J; bases unmatched to any gene: 6. The germline gives CDR1 SGHTA, CDR2 FQGNSA.

At least ten counts were recorded for this clonotype. The chain has TRBV7-2 and TRBJ2-7; D perhaps matches TRBD2 (5 bases). In germline, CDR1 is SGHTA, CDR2 FQGNSA. The V end lost 5 bases, the J end lost 6 bases, and 17 bases lay between the germline ends. This CDR3 is built from 14 residues. This CDR3 reads CASSPDMRAGEQYF. The CDR3, as DNA: TGTGCCAGCAGCCCCGATATGCGGGCTGGCGAGCAGTACTTC. Supplemented by reference TRBV7-2 and TRBJ2-7, the full variable domain reads GAGVSQSPSNKVTEKGKDVELRCDPISGHTALYWYRQSLGQGLEFLIYFQGNSAPDKSGLPSDRFSAERTGGSVSTLTIQRTQQEDSAVYLCASSPDMRAGEQYFGPGTRLTVT.

Only a few counts were recorded for this clonotype. This chain links TRBV10-3 with TRBJ2-1; 7 nucleotides align to TRBD1. V trimming: 9 bases; J trimming: 4 bases; junction bases outside the gene matches: 0. The CDR3 contains 11 residues. The germline CDR1 and CDR2 sequences are ENHRY and SYGVKD. As DNA, the CDR3 is TGTGCCATGGGACAGTACAATGAGCAGTTCTTC. Protein product: CAMGQYNEQFF.

In its sample, this clonotype was seen many times. The chain joins TRBV11-2 to TRBJ1-2, with no clear D. Germline CDR1 and CDR2: SGHAT and FQNNGV. V lost 4 bases and J lost 9, with 12 bases in between. There are 12 residues in the CDR3. Here the CDR3 reads CASSSPRLRYTF. CDR3 nucleotides: TGTGCCAGCAGCTCCCCTCGCCTTCGCTACACCTTC.

With regard to this clonotype: A much larger clone differs by one base, so this may be a read error. The chain is built from TRBV6-2 or TRBV6-3 and TRBJ2-1; 8 bases agree with TRBD2. This CDR3 is built from 17 residues. CDR1 and CDR2 from the germline V gene are MNHEY and SVGEGT. Losses at the gene ends were 2 bases for V and 5 bases for J; bases not matched to a gene: 11. The CDR3 reads CASSYLRPPGRDNEQFF. CDR3 sequence (DNA): TGTGCCAGCAGTTACCTACGGCCCCCCGGGAGGGACAATGAGCAGTTCTTC.

The chain recombines TRBV20-1 with TRBJ1-1; possible D gene TRBD1, 5 bases. Germline loops: CDR1 DFQATT, CDR2 SNEGSKA (reference sequence). V was pared by 4 bases and J by 3 bases, with 15 bases between. The CDR3 totals 14 residues. CDR3 in amino acids: CSATRRDRYTEAFF. CDR3 in DNA: TGCAGTGCTACCCGAAGAGACAGATACACTGAAGCTTTCTTT.

This clonotype was counted only a few times. The chain couples TRBV5-1 to TRBJ2-3, with 7 bases fitting TRBD1. The junction had 7 bases not matched to a gene; V was cut back by 3 bases and J by 0 bases. There are 16 residues in the CDR3. CDR1 is SGHRS, CDR2 YFSETQ, per germline. CDR3 sequence reads: CASSSGQNPSTDTQYF. CDR3 nucleotides: TGCGCCAGCAGCTCGGGACAGAACCCTAGCACAGATACGCAGTATTTT.

This clonotype was found many times. V and J are TRBV7-2 and TRBJ2-1; 8 nucleotides align to TRBD2. The CDR3 runs 16 residues. In germline, CDR1 is SGHTA, CDR2 FQGNSA. The trim removed 5 bases at V and 9 bases at J, leaving 15 bases unmatched. The CDR3 spells CASSVSPGLVEVEQFF. The DNA for the CDR3 is TGTGCCAGCAGCGTCTCACCGGGACTAGTCGAGGTTGAGCAGTTCTTC.

In its sample, this clonotype was seen many times. The chain joins TRBV7-2 to TRBJ2-2; no firm D call. The germline gives CDR1 SGHTA, CDR2 FQGNSA. V gave up 5 bases and J gave up 6 bases, with 10 bases separating them. The CDR3 is made up of 13 amino acids. The CDR3, as DNA: TGTGCCAGCAGCCTCGTGGGGTCCGGGGAGCTGTTTTTT. Its translation: CASSLVGSGELFF.

This clonotype was recorded many times. The chain employs TRBV6-2 or TRBV6-3 and TRBJ1-1; D possibly corresponds to TRBD1 (5 bases). Germline V lookup: CDR1 MNHEY, CDR2 SVGEGT. The V end lost 4 bases, the J end lost 0 bases, and 18 bases lay between the germline ends. The CDR3 spans 17 residues. CDR3: CASSSAPGRTMNTEAFF. The CDR3 bases are TGTGCCAGCAGTTCGGCCCCGGGACGGACCATGAACACTGAAGCTTTCTTT.

This chain links TRBV2 with TRBJ1-1; TRBD1 is a possible D gene (5 bases). V lost 2 bases, J lost 1 base, and 17 bases lay in between. The CDR3 has 17 residues. The germline gives CDR1 SNHLY, CDR2 FYNNEI. CDR3 DNA sequence: TGTGCCAGCAGTGAACAACACTGGGGCAACTGGAACACTGAAGCTTTCTTT. Its protein is CASSEQHWGNWNTEAFF.